This T cell receptor beta chain was captured in a study of CD8+ T cells in alopecia areata. Overall study: Treated individuals took tofacitinib by mouth, 5 to 10 mg twice daily. Study-level points and caveats: In scalp, tofacitinib significantly decreased clonality and expanded CD8+ clones among the top 100.

Treatment described: oral pan-JAK inhibitor, 5-10 mg twice daily. Concerning this clone itself: Its antigen is undetermined.

V lost 3 bases, J lost 8 bases, and 9 bases stayed unmatched. The CDR3 covers 15 residues. CDR1 and CDR2 from the germline V gene are LNHDA and SQIVND (reference sequence). After isolation, RNA underwent reverse transcription to generate cDNA as the sequencing template. Using immunoSEQ multiplex PCR, the repertoire was profiled, and TCRdb retains in-frame clones only, with some absent. Among 120,000 or so clones listed, around 63% were seen once. The input for sequencing was CD4+ T cells sorted from blood, taken at week 4, from a patient treated with tofacitinib. This chain connects TRBV19 to TRBJ2-1; 8 bases align to TRBD2. The TCR was taken from a human donor with alopecia areata. The CDR3 region is CASSIAQRGTDEQFF. The CDR3 DNA is TGTGCCAGTAGTATCGCCCAGCGGGGGACTGATGAGCAGTTCTTC.